These 10 T cell receptor beta chains came from one sample sequenced in a study of T cell changes during pregnancy in multiple sclerosis. Method: immunoSEQ multiplex PCR; TCRdb's copy keeps in-frame clones and lacks some. This sample has fewer than 150,000 clones; roughly 97% occur once, and the top ten carry more than 0.4%. Source: peripheral blood, taken after pregnancy. All receptors derive from a female donor with multiple sclerosis, enrolled in a pregnancy study.

The chain carries TRBV7-2 and TRBJ2-6, with 7 positions matching TRBD1. Germline assignment: CDR1 SGHTA and CDR2 FQGNSA. The CDR3 covers 18 residues. The V gene end was trimmed by 3 bases and the J gene end by 0 bases; junction bases not matched to a gene: 8. The CDR3 protein is CASSFDRALYSGANVLTF. CDR3 nucleotides: TGTGCCAGCAGCTTCGACAGGGCCCTTTACTCTGGGGCCAACGTCCTGACTTTC. Together with reference TRBV7-2 and TRBJ2-6, the CDR3 gives the full variable domain: GAGVSQSPSNKVTEKGKDVELRCDPISGHTALYWYRQSLGQGLEFLIYFQGNSAPDKSGLPSDRFSAERTGGSVSTLTIQRTQQEDSAVYLCASSFDRALYSGANVLTFGAGSRLTVL.

This chain links TRBV30 with TRBJ2-7, with TRBD2 matching over 9 bases. V gave up 5 bases and J gave up 0 bases; unmatched junction bases: 2. Germline values: CDR1 GTSNPN, CDR2 SVGIG (reference sequence). This CDR3 has 13 residues. For the CDR3, the DNA is TGTGCCTGGGAGACTAGCGGCTCCTACGAGCAGTACTTC. As protein: CAWETSGSYEQYF.

Note on this clone: A read error may produce the germline difference seen at one junction end. The genes are TRBV5-6 and TRBJ2-7; 7 positions agree with TRBD1. In germline, CDR1 is SGHDT, CDR2 YYEEEE. The CDR3 covers 13 residues. The CDR3 protein is CASTTGSRGRFSF. CDR3 nucleotides: TGTGCCAGCACCACTGGGTCGAGGGGGCGCTTTAGCTTC.

This chain joins TRBV28 and TRBJ2-1; TRBD2 matches at 14 bases. Germline CDR1 reads MDHEN; CDR2 reads SYDVKM. The CDR3 is made up of 15 amino acids. J was trimmed by 5 bases and V by 7 bases; bases with no gene match: 4. CDR3 protein: CASTTGLAGDNEQFF. The CDR3 DNA reads as TGTGCCAGCACTACGGGACTAGCGGGAGACAATGAGCAGTTCTTC.

This clone has only a few counts. The chain couples TRBV19 to TRBJ2-5, with D possibly matching TRBD1 (7 bases). In germline, CDR1 is LNHDA, CDR2 SQIVND (reference sequence). Trimming stripped 6 bases from V and 0 bases from J, with 20 bases between. CDR3 size: 17 residues. The CDR3 DNA reads TGTGCCAGTAGCCGGAGGGGGCGCGGAGGGTACCAAGAGACCCAGTACTTC. Its protein is CASSRRGRGGYQETQYF.

Remarks on this clone: This specimen includes other DNA sequences encoding the same CDR3. The chain uses TRBV20-1 and TRBJ1-1; no definite D call. Trimming removed 5 bases from V and 3 bases from J, with 7 bases in between. Germline V CDR1 and CDR2: DFQATT, SNEGSKA (reference sequence). The CDR3 loop spans 11 amino acids. The CDR3 is CSAPGDTEAFF. The CDR3, as DNA: TGCAGTGCTCCCGGGGACACTGAAGCTTTCTTT.

The gene calls are TRBV19 and TRBJ2-3; 10 nucleotides agree with TRBD2. CDR1 is LNHDA, CDR2 SQIVND, per germline (reference sequence). This CDR3 contains 15 residues. Trimming took 3 bases from V and 6 from J; bases not matched to a gene: 6. CDR3 sequence: CASSILAGGKDTQYF. The CDR3 DNA reads as TGTGCCAGTAGTATCTTAGCGGGAGGAAAGGATACGCAGTATTTT.

V is TRBV19 and J is TRBJ2-5, with a weak D call TRBD2 (5 bases). Looked up from germline, CDR1 is LNHDA and CDR2 is SQIVND (reference sequence). Trimming removed 6 bases from V and 1 base from J, with 15 bases in between. CDR3 length: 15 amino acids. CDR3 nucleotides: TGTGCCAGTAGCCCACACTCCGGGATCCAAGAGACCCAGTACTTC. This gives the protein CASSPHSGIQETQYF.

V is TRBV15 and J is TRBJ2-5; tentative D call: TRBD1 (6 bases). Trimming removed 2 bases at V and 1 base at J, with 23 bases between. The germline CDR1 and CDR2 sequences are LNHNV and YYDKDF (reference sequence). The CDR3 extends over 19 amino acids. The CDR3 DNA reads TGTGCCACCAGCAGATCGTGGGACATTGATAGGAGGACCCAAGAGACCCAGTACTTC. Protein sequence: CATSRSWDIDRRTQETQYF.

The J gene is TRBJ2-7, the V gene TRBV6-6, with D tentatively TRBD2 (5 bases). CDR1 is MNHNY and CDR2 is SVGAGI in the germline V gene (reference sequence). The CDR3 has 13 residues. V shed 0 bases and J shed 5 bases, with 8 bases lying between them. As DNA, the CDR3 is TGTGCCAGCAGTTACTCGAACGGGAACGAGCAGTACTTC. Protein product: CASSYSNGNEQYF.